Following are 6 T cell receptor beta chains from one sample sequenced in a study of OX40 agonist ivuxolimab in advanced cancers. TCRdb keeps only in-frame clones here, not all; method: immunoSEQ multiplex PCR. The sample holds around 80,000 clones, about 90% seen once. This sample comprised CD4+ or CD8+ T cells sorted from blood, obtained in a trial of the OX40 agonist ivuxolimab. The receptors come from an adult with an advanced solid tumor such as melanoma, head and neck, liver or kidney cancer.

V usage is TRBV20-1 and J usage is TRBJ1-1; perhaps TRBD1 as D (5 bases). This CDR3 comprises 10 residues. The V gene's germline CDR1 is DFQATT and CDR2 SNEGSKA (reference sequence). The CDR3 region has the DNA TGCATGGGGGAGAGCACTGAAGCTTTCTTT. This sequence encodes CMGESTEAFF.

This clone was seen a single time. The chain is built from TRBV7-9 and TRBJ1-1; 8 bases are a match to TRBD1. Germline V lookup: CDR1 SEHNR, CDR2 FQNEAQ (reference sequence). Trimming cost V 5 bases and J 0 bases; bases outside gene matches: 8. The CDR3 totals 16 residues. The CDR3 nucleotides read TGTGCCAGCAGCAAAGAGACAGGGGTCATGAACACTGAAGCTTTCTTT. Amino acid sequence: CASSKETGVMNTEAFF.

This chain links TRBV7-2 with TRBJ2-1, with D tentatively TRBD2 (7 bases). The CDR3 has 18 residues. The V gene's germline CDR1 is SGHTA and CDR2 FQGNSA. The V end lost 3 bases, the J end lost 6 bases, and 24 bases lay between the germline ends. CDR3 region: CASSFRVGGGPSINEQFF. In nucleotides, the CDR3 is TGTGCCAGCAGCTTCCGGGTGGGCGGGGGCCCTTCTATCAATGAGCAGTTCTTC.

The chain links TRBV7-9 to TRBJ1-1, with a possible D match to TRBD1 (5 bases). Germline V gene sequence: CDR1 SEHNR, CDR2 FQNEAQ (reference sequence). CDR3 size: 14 residues. Trimming stripped 6 bases from V and 3 bases from J, with 14 bases between. The CDR3 DNA follows: TGTGCCAGCAGGGACGGCGGGGGTTACACTGAAGCTTTCTTT. Its protein is CASRDGGGYTEAFF.

The chain links TRBV20-1 to TRBJ1-2, with D unclear. Trimming took 5 bases from V and 10 from J, leaving 8 bases between them. CDR3 length: 9 amino acids. Per the germline V gene, CDR1 is DFQATT and CDR2 is SNEGSKA (reference sequence). The CDR3 spells CSARRVYTF. In DNA, the CDR3 is TGCAGTGCTCGCCGTGTCTACACCTTC.

CDR3 DNA: TGTGCCAGCAGCTCAGGTAGACAGGTTTACTCCTACGAGCAGTACTTC. Amino acids: CASSSGRQVYSYEQYF. J is TRBJ2-7 and V is TRBV13, with a weak D call TRBD1 (6 bases). From germline, CDR1 is PRHDT and CDR2 FYEKMQ (reference sequence). Deletions cut 4 bases from V and 0 bases from J, with 16 bases between. There are 16 residues in the CDR3.